This note documents a single T cell receptor beta chain sequence. All patients were treatment-naive before thyroid surgery. There are 19 residues in the CDR3. Germline CDR1 and CDR2: SGHRS and YFSETQ. Trimming cost V 0 bases and J 5 bases; bases outside gene matches: 19. Original methodology: CDR3 differences across clinicopathological groups were used to build a distant-metastasis classifier for papillary thyroid cancer. TCRdb reanalyzed the PCR reads via MiXCR. What appears here as the V and J calls and clone size reflects TCRdb's work, not the paper's. The sample shows 32,000 or so clones, about a sixth of them seen only once. This specimen belongs to a study of metastatic and nonmetastatic thyroid tumors. Study-level information: Malignant thyroid and benign thyroid patients provided blood and tumor or nodule tissue whose repertoires were compared.

The sequencing input was blood. The sequence came from a male donor with papillary thyroid cancer or a benign thyroid nodule (not recorded which). Some clones in this sample may be carry-over from other donors' samples. The V gene is TRBV5-1, the J gene TRBJ2-5; 7 bases match TRBD1. The CDR3 region is CASSLDGIGTGLRGETQYF. The CDR3 coding sequence is TGCGCCAGCAGCTTGGACGGGATTGGAACAGGGCTCAGGGGGGAGACCCAGTACTTC.